Listed below are T cell receptor beta chains from one sample, sequenced in a study of T cell repertoires in cytomegalovirus infection. Their specific antigens are unknown. TCRdb passed the reads through MiXCR, listing each CDR3 protein once. The sample contains fewer than 1,000,000 distinct CDR3 sequences, 31% of which appear only once. The starting material was cultured CD8+ T cells from PBMCs, obtained from culture after CMV antigen stimulation. The receptors here all came from a human donor in good health (CMV status not recorded). Some clones in this sample may be carry-over from other donors' samples. Both conserved end residues are part of each CDR3. The D gene is left open where the match is weak. Where a row states a size, it is once, few, many or the class of an expanded clone; other rows omit it.

J | size | V | D | DNA | CDR3
TRBJ2-5 | many | TRBV7-2 | NA | TGTGCCAGCAGCGGAAGGGGGGGCCAAGAGACCCAGTACTTC | CASSGRGGQETQYF
TRBJ1-6 | many | TRBV4-1 | TRBD1 | TGCGCCAGCAGCCCATCCCGACAGGGGGATTCACCCCTCCACTTT | CASSPSRQGDSPLHF
TRBJ1-1 | NA | TRBV6-1 | NA | TGTGCCAGCGGGGGGAGGGTAGCTTTCTTT | CASGGRVAFF
TRBJ2-2 | NA | TRBV19 | NA | TGTGCCAGTTACACACCCGGTGTAGCGGACTACACCGGGGAGCTGTTTTTT | CASYTPGVADYTGELFF
TRBJ1-2 | NA | TRBV20-1 | NA | TGCAGTGCTAGAAACAGAGTTCACCGCCAAGGCTACACCTTC | CSARNRVHRQGYTF
TRBJ1-2 | many | TRBV19 | NA | TGTGCCAGTAGGGGTCTCTCGGAGGGAAACTATGGCTACACCTTC | CASRGLSEGNYGYTF
TRBJ1-3 | NA | TRBV6-5 | NA | TGTGCCAGCAGTTTGGGTATAGCTGGAAACACCATATATTTT | CASSLGIAGNTIYF
TRBJ2-2 | NA | TRBV24-1 | TRBD1 | TGTGCCACCAGTGATTACCTGGACAGGGGAAACACCGGGGAGCTGTTTTTT | CATSDYLDRGNTGELFF
TRBJ1-1 | many | TRBV7-8 | NA | TGTGCCAGCAGCTTGGGTGGCAGGGCGAGCACTGAAGCTTTCTTT | CASSLGGRASTEAFF
TRBJ2-1 | once | TRBV3-1 | TRBD2 | TGTGCCAGCAGCCAACTACCGGGACTAGCGGGGGTGAATGAGCAGTTCTTC | CASSQLPGLAGVNEQFF
TRBJ1-4 | NA | TRBV7-9 | NA | TGTGCCAGCAGCGCGGACAGCCCCAATGAAAAACTGTTTTTT | CASSADSPNEKLFF
TRBJ2-1 | NA | TRBV28 | TRBD2 | TGTGCCAGCAGTCAAACCGGGACTAGCGGGTTGGGCGGGTTCTTC | CASSQTGTSGLGGFF
TRBJ1-1 | few | TRBV19 | NA | TGTGCCAGTAGTATTATTGTACAGGGAGACACTGAAGCTTTCTTT | CASSIIVQGDTEAFF
TRBJ2-1 | many | TRBV7-8 | TRBD2 | TGTGCCAGCTCGGGGGGTAGAGAGCAGTTCTTC | CASSGGREQFF
TRBJ2-7 | many | TRBV7-9 | TRBD2 | TGTGCCAGCAGCTCGACTAGCAGTCGCAACGAGCAGTACTTC | CASSSTSSRNEQYF
TRBJ1-2 | NA | TRBV4-3 | NA | TGCGCCAGCAGCCAAGATACCGAGGTGCCCGGTCGGGGCTACACCTTC | CASSQDTEVPGRGYTF
TRBJ2-1 | NA | TRBV5-5 | NA | TGTGCCAGCAGCTTAAGGCAGAAAGAGTCTCACTCCTACAATGAGCAGTTCTTC | CASSLRQKESHSYNEQFF
TRBJ2-2 | many | TRBV7-2 | NA | TGTGCCAGCAGCCCCCTGGGGGACACCGGGGAGCTGTTTTTT | CASSPLGDTGELFF